This T cell receptor (beta chain) was recorded in a study of blood T cell repertoires in COVID-19. The overall study: The United States, Italy and Spain provided the acute and convalescent COVID-19 samples. The cDNA or gDNA used as material had been derived from T cells, B-cell-depleted T cells, or PBMCs.

Symptom resolution, clearance, or two negative PCRs marked donors in Cohort 3 as recovered. The CDR3 has 12 residues. V lost 5 bases, J lost 4 bases, and 9 bases lay in between. The V gene's germline CDR1 is LGHDT and CDR2 YNNKEL (reference sequence). TCRdb's copy holds only in-frame clones and misses some; the assay was immunoSEQ multiplex PCR. The sample holds about 200,000 clones, roughly 87% seen once. The clonotype was recovered from a woman aged 25 to 45 who had recovered from COVID-19. Sequences were obtained from PBMCs or T cells enriched from blood (not recorded which). The V and J genes are TRBV3-1 (or the pseudogene TRBV3-2) and TRBJ2-7, with D possibly matching TRBD1 (6 bases). This CDR3 reads CASSYQGYEQYF. The CDR3 bases are TGTGCCAGCAGCTATCAGGGGTACGAGCAGTACTTC.